This T cell receptor beta chain derives from a study of T cell repertoires in cytomegalovirus infection. Study in general: Public TCR beta signature analysis indicated the presence of both CMV infection and matching HLA type.

The V gene's germline CDR1 is MNHEY and CDR2 SVGAGI. V lost 5 bases to trimming and J lost 5 bases; unmatched junction nucleotides: 7. The CDR3 sequence is 14 residues long. Each CDR3 protein gets one entry after TCRdb re-called the reads with MiXCR. Among a few hundred thousand distinct CDR3 sequences listed, 8% to 9.5% were seen once. The receptor's source is a human donor in good health (CMV status not recorded). Some clones in this sample may be carry-over from other donors' samples. Sequencing used PBMCs. This chain joins TRBV6-5 and TRBJ2-5; 8 bases align to TRBD1. The CDR3 DNA sequence: TGTGCCAGCAGTGAGGACAGGGTGCGGGAGACCCAGTACTTC. Translating it yields CASSEDRVRETQYF.